The T cell receptor beta chain under discussion was sequenced for a study of cytomegalovirus exposure and HLA in healthy donors. There are a few counts of this clone. The study ran its PCR with 60 Vbeta and 13 Jbeta primers. The method was immunoSEQ multiplex PCR; TCRdb's version includes in-frame clones alone and lacks a portion of them. The data contain approximately 140,000 clones, 60% to 85% of them singletons. CDR1 MNHNY and CDR2 SVGAGI come from the germline V gene (reference sequence). V was cut by 7 bases and J by 11 bases, with 20 bases left in between. This CDR3 region has 13 residues. The source of this sequence is a woman aged 40 to 50 in good health and CMV-seronegative. The genes are TRBV6-6 and TRBJ1-1; D is perhaps TRBD1 (5 bases). Sample: PBMCs. The CDR3: CASTHVDQGGAFF. The CDR3 bases are TGTGCCAGCACTCACGTCGACCAGGGAGGGGCTTTCTTT.